This T cell receptor beta chain appears in the sequencing data of a study of blood T cell repertoires in COVID-19. Study as a whole: Italy, Spain and the United States were the sources of the convalescent and acute COVID-19 samples.

Some clones are missing from TCRdb's copy, which holds only in-frame ones; the method was immunoSEQ multiplex PCR. The repertoire holds 150,000 to 200,000 clones, with 65% to 85% as singletons. Sequencing was performed on peripheral blood. This clonotype originated in a man between 60 and 70 years old with active or convalescent COVID-19.

CDR3 sequence: CASSLEGRGSGNTIYF. CDR3 nucleotide sequence: TGCGCCAGCAGCTTGGAAGGCAGGGGATCTGGAAACACCATATATTTT. The J gene is TRBJ1-3, the V gene TRBV5-1, with D maybe TRBD1 (6 bases). Looked up from germline, CDR1 is SGHRS and CDR2 is YFSETQ. V lost 0 bases to trimming and J lost 1 base, with 11 bases between them. The CDR3 is 16 amino acids.